These 18 T cell receptor beta chains originate from one sample sequenced in a study of control samples from healthy donors and cancer patients. The data were produced by immunoSEQ multiplex PCR, yet TCRdb's version contains in-frame clones alone and is incomplete. This sample carries about 74,000 clones, more than 70% of them seen once, and the ten largest clones take more than 5%. Material: blood. Source of these receptors: a woman between 45 and 65 years old in good health.

This clone was seen only a few times. This same CDR3 is encoded by further DNA sequences in the sample. The chain couples TRBV9 to TRBJ2-6, with D possibly TRBD1 on 6 matching bases. Germline V lookup: CDR1 SGDLS, CDR2 YYNGEE. Trimming left V 4 bases short and J 0 bases short, with 26 bases between. The CDR3 has 21 residues. Here the CDR3 reads CASSTDKMWTAYSSGANVLTF. The CDR3 region has the DNA TGTGCCAGCAGCACCGACAAGATGTGGACAGCTTATTCCTCTGGGGCCAACGTCCTGACTTTC.

The chain couples TRBV3-1 (or the pseudogene TRBV3-2) to TRBJ2-7; D not resolved. Trimming took 5 bases from V and 2 from J, leaving 13 bases between them. Germline loops: CDR1 LGHDT, CDR2 YNNKEL (reference sequence). The CDR3 sequence is 14 residues long. The CDR3 loop reads CASSSIGTTYEQYF. The CDR3 DNA reads TGTGCCAGCAGCTCCATCGGCACAACCTACGAGCAGTACTTC.

This rearrangement joins TRBV5-1 to TRBJ2-2, with TRBD1 as a possible D gene (5 bases). V gave up 7 bases and J gave up 2 bases, with 12 bases separating them. Germline-derived CDR1 and CDR2 are SGHRS and YFSETQ. This CDR3 is 14 amino acids long. CDR3 in amino acids: CASGLRVNTGELFF. The CDR3 coding sequence is TGCGCCAGCGGCCTCAGGGTAAACACCGGGGAGCTGTTTTTT. Full variable domain (outside the CDR3, taken from reference TRBV5-1 and TRBJ2-2): KAGVTQTPRYLIKTRGQQVTLSCSPISGHRSVSWYQQTPGQGLQFLFEYFSETQRNKGNFPGRFSGRQFSNSRSEMNVSTLELGDSALYLCASGLRVNTGELFFGEGSRLTVL.

The chain carries TRBV15 and TRBJ1-1; tentatively, D is TRBD1 (6 bases). Trimming shortened V by 4 bases and J by 0 bases, and 12 bases separated the two germline ends. Per germline, CDR1 LNHNV and CDR2 YYDKDF (reference sequence). CDR3 length equals 15 residues. The DNA of the CDR3 is TGTGCCACCAGCAACAGGGCATCTTTGAACACTGAAGCTTTCTTT. Translation gives CATSNRASLNTEAFF.

The chain has TRBV6-5 and TRBJ1-4; D unresolved. This CDR3 region has 15 residues. CDR1 and CDR2 (germline): MNHEY, SVGAGI. Trimming pared 1 base from V and 8 bases from J, leaving 14 bases between. CDR3 nucleotide sequence: TGTGCCAGCAGTTACTACCACCCGGCGGAGGAAAAACTGTTTTTT. As protein: CASSYYHPAEEKLFF.

This chain connects TRBV6-5 to TRBJ2-2, with D perhaps TRBD1 or TRBD2 (5 bases each). CDR1 is MNHEY, CDR2 SVGAGI, per germline. V lost 2 bases, J lost 6 bases, and 13 bases lay in between. CDR3 size: 15 residues. CDR3: CASSYGGSVPGELFF. CDR3 bases: TGTGCCAGCAGTTACGGGGGTAGTGTGCCCGGGGAGCTGTTTTTT.

This rearrangement joins TRBV27 to TRBJ1-2; no clear D gene. The CDR3 consists of 12 residues. Germline CDR1 MNHEY, CDR2 SMNVEV (reference sequence). The ends were cut back, 4 bases at V and 11 bases at J, with 14 bases in the middle. The CDR3 loop is CASSSGLREYTF. The CDR3 DNA reads as TGTGCCAGCAGTTCCGGGCTCCGGGAGTACACCTTC.

The rearrangement links TRBV3-1 (or the pseudogene TRBV3-2) to TRBJ2-7; 13 bases map to TRBD2. The V segment lost 0 bases and the J segment 10 bases; nucleotides outside the gene matches: 6. CDR1 is LGHDT and CDR2 is YNNKEL in the germline V gene (reference sequence). The CDR3 loop spans 15 amino acids. The CDR3 is CASSQDLGLAGLQYF. In DNA form, the CDR3 reads TGTGCCAGCAGCCAAGATCTGGGACTAGCGGGGCTCCAGTACTTC.

This clone came up once. This chain uses TRBV18 with TRBJ1-5; maybe TRBD1 (6 bases). Per germline, CDR1 KGHSH and CDR2 LQKENI. This CDR3 is 15 amino acids long. V was shortened by 2 bases and J by 2 bases, with 10 bases between the two germline ends. The CDR3: CASSPGGNGNQPQHF. CDR3 coding DNA: TGTGCCAGCTCACCAGGGGGCAATGGCAATCAGCCCCAGCATTTT.

CDR3 sequence reads: CASSSPPPSGGNTGELFF. CDR3 DNA sequence: TGCGCCAGCAGCTCACCCCCCCCAAGCGGGGGTAACACCGGGGAGCTGTTTTTT. The chain recombines TRBV5-1 with TRBJ2-2; 8 bases are a match to TRBD2. The CDR3 has 18 residues. The germline V gene encodes CDR1 SGHRS and CDR2 YFSETQ. V shed 3 bases, J shed 2 bases, and the junction held 12 bases outside the gene matches.

This chain uses TRBV24-1 with TRBJ1-5, with 7 nucleotides matching TRBD1. Trimming removed 2 bases from V and 5 bases from J; junction bases left unmatched: 5. Germline-derived CDR1 and CDR2 are KGHDR and SFDVKD. This CDR3 comprises 15 residues. The CDR3 is CATSDSGQVDQPQHF. Here the CDR3 DNA reads TGTGCCACCAGTGATTCAGGACAGGTCGATCAGCCCCAGCATTTT.

The chain recombines TRBV30 with TRBJ2-3, with D unclear. CDR1 is GTSNPN and CDR2 is SVGIG in the germline V gene (reference sequence). CDR3 length: 13 amino acids. Trimming took off 4 bases at V and 5 bases at J, with 13 bases between the two ends. The CDR3 reads CAWKYGVGDTQYF. The CDR3 region has the DNA TGTGCCTGGAAGTATGGTGTGGGAGATACGCAGTATTTT.

V and J are TRBV5-6 and TRBJ2-5; no clear D. V lost 2 bases to trimming and J lost 1 base, with 12 bases between them. Germline assignment: CDR1 SGHDT and CDR2 YYEEEE. CDR3 length: 15 amino acids. The CDR3 here is CASSFKSGIQETQYF. Written as DNA, the CDR3 is TGTGCCAGCAGCTTCAAATCGGGCATCCAAGAGACCCAGTACTTC.

The table lists this clone with a count of one. This chain links TRBV3-1 (or the pseudogene TRBV3-2) with TRBJ1-2; maybe TRBD1 (5 bases). CDR3 length equals 13 residues. CDR1 and CDR2 from the germline V gene are LGHDT and YNNKEL (reference sequence). The V gene lost 2 bases and the J gene lost 7 bases, with 11 bases spanning the gap. The CDR3 DNA sequence: TGTGCCAGCAGCCAAAAAGGGGAGGGTGGCTACACCTTC. Protein product: CASSQKGEGGYTF.

The V gene is TRBV4-1, the J gene TRBJ1-6; D might be TRBD1 (6 bases). Germline values: CDR1 MGHRA, CDR2 YSYEKL. This CDR3 is built from 17 residues. V lost 4 bases, J lost 8 bases, and 21 bases lay in between. CDR3 DNA: TGCGCCAGCAGCCCAGAACCCACAGGGACTCCCGATTCACCCCTCCACTTT. It specifies CASSPEPTGTPDSPLHF.

The J gene is TRBJ1-1, the V gene TRBV29-1; 7 bases are a match to TRBD1. Looked up from germline, CDR1 is SQVTM and CDR2 is ANQGSEA. The CDR3 is 13 residues long. V gave up 7 bases and J gave up 5 bases; unmatched junction bases: 10. CDR3 DNA: TGCAGCGCTTTACAGGGGCCTGGAACTGAAGCTTTCTTT. Its translation: CSALQGPGTEAFF. The whole variable domain, remainder taken from reference TRBV29-1 and TRBJ1-1, is SAVISQKPSRDICQRGTSLTIQCQVDSQVTMMFWYRQQPGQSLTLIATANQGSEATYESGFVIDKFPISRPNLTFSTLTVSNMSPEDSSIYLCSALQGPGTEAFFGQGTRLTVV.

The chain carries TRBV21-1 and TRBJ1-1. TRBV21-1 is a listed pseudogene. The CDR3 is 15 amino acids. The CDR3 DNA reads TGTGCCAGCAGCAAAGGAGGACCCTTGAACACTGAAGCTTTCTTT. Residues: CASSKGGPLNTEAFF.

This chain connects TRBV30 to TRBJ2-1, with a weak D call TRBD2 (6 bases). This CDR3 contains 12 residues. Germline CDR1 is GTSNPN and CDR2 is SVGIG (reference sequence). Trimming took 0 bases from V and 15 from J, leaving 15 bases between them. The CDR3 region has the DNA TGTGCCTGGAGTGTACAGGTTAGCGGATTGTTCTTC. Its translation is CAWSVQVSGLFF.